The 9 T cell receptor beta chains below were found in one sample sequenced in a study of blood T cell repertoires in COVID-19. Clones were read by immunoSEQ multiplex PCR, and TCRdb kept only the in-frame ones, dropping some. The repertoire holds some 140,000 clones, with nearly 80% as singletons. The sample consisted of peripheral blood. The receptors derive from a man older than 75 with acute or convalescent COVID-19.

V gene TRBV14 combines with J gene TRBJ1-4, with a tentative D call TRBD1 (5 bases). Trimming shortened V by 0 bases and J by 10 bases, and 12 bases separated the two germline ends. Germline CDR1 is SGHDN and CDR2 is FVKESK. CDR3 length: 14 amino acids. The CDR3 sequence: CASSQDPGSGKLFF. CDR3 nucleotide sequence: TGTGCCAGCAGCCAAGACCCAGGGTCCGGAAAACTGTTTTTT.

The chain couples TRBV2 to TRBJ2-3, with D perhaps TRBD1 (6 bases). This CDR3 has 13 residues. V was shortened by 4 bases and J by 5 bases, with 10 bases between the two germline ends. Germline V gene lookup returns CDR1 SNHLY and CDR2 FYNNEI. The CDR3 nucleotides are TGTGCCAGCAGTGCTCTAGGGGGAGATACGCAGTATTTT. Protein: CASSALGGDTQYF.

The genes are TRBV5-5 and TRBJ2-5, with D possibly TRBD1 on 5 matching bases. The CDR3 spans 13 residues. Germline CDR1 reads SGHKS; CDR2 reads YYEKEE (reference sequence). Written as DNA, the CDR3 is TGTGCTACAAGCTCGGTGGGGCAGGAGACCCAGTACTTC. Protein: CATSSVGQETQYF.

This clone was seen a few times. The V gene is TRBV11-3, the J gene TRBJ2-5; D might be TRBD1 (5 bases). The CDR3 runs 14 residues. Germline V gene sequence: CDR1 SGHNT, CDR2 YENEEA. V lost 5 bases and J lost 5, with 15 bases in between. CDR3 protein: CASSTPTVGETQYF. CDR3 DNA sequence: TGTGCCAGCAGCACCCCGACAGTGGGCGAGACCCAGTACTTC.

The table lists this clone with a few counts. The CDR3 here is CASSKTGSTGELFF. The CDR3 region has the DNA TGTGCCAGCAGTAAGACGGGGTCCACCGGGGAGCTGTTTTTT. This chain connects TRBV11-2 to TRBJ2-2, with D possibly matching TRBD2 (5 bases). Per the germline V gene, CDR1 is SGHAT and CDR2 is FQNNGV. The CDR3 consists of 14 residues. V was pared by 6 bases and J by 4 bases, with 12 bases between.

This clone was picked up a small number of times. This chain links TRBV7-2 with TRBJ2-1, with D maybe TRBD2 (6 bases). Between the trimmed V and J ends, which lost 0 bases and 9 bases, there was a span of 12 bases. In germline, CDR1 is SGHTA, CDR2 FQGNSA. There are 14 residues in the CDR3. CDR3 protein: CASSLAGGRGEQFF. CDR3 nucleotide sequence: TGTGCCAGCAGCTTAGCGGGGGGTAGGGGTGAGCAGTTCTTC. The variable domain in full, with the rest retrieved from reference TRBV7-2 and TRBJ2-1, is GAGVSQSPSNKVTEKGKDVELRCDPISGHTALYWYRQSLGQGLEFLIYFQGNSAPDKSGLPSDRFSAERTGGSVSTLTIQRTQQEDSAVYLCASSLAGGRGEQFFGPGTRLTVL.

This sequence joins TRBV7-2 and TRBJ1-2, with 9 positions matching TRBD1. Germline CDR1 and CDR2: SGHTA and FQGNSA. CDR3 length: 14 amino acids. After removal of 3 bases from V and 4 bases from J, the junction contained 3 bases not matched to a gene. The CDR3 coding sequence is TGTGCCAGCAGCTTCACAGGGGGCTCCTATGGCTACACCTTC. Translated, it gives CASSFTGGSYGYTF.

This chain connects TRBV28 to TRBJ2-7; D is unclear. Trimming pared 3 bases from V and 6 bases from J, leaving 9 bases between. The CDR3 is 12 residues long. From germline, CDR1 is MDHEN and CDR2 SYDVKM. The CDR3 spells CASSLTRGEQYV. The CDR3 DNA sequence: TGTGCCAGCAGTTTGACCCGAGGCGAGCAGTACGTC.

The J gene is TRBJ2-1, the V gene TRBV3-1 (or the pseudogene TRBV3-2); 9 positions agree with TRBD2. Germline CDR1 and CDR2: LGHDT and YNNKEL (reference sequence). CDR3 length: 14 amino acids. Trimming removed 3 bases from V and 7 bases from J; junction bases left unmatched: 4. CDR3 loop: CASSHGGGGNEQFF. The CDR3 DNA follows: TGTGCCAGCAGCCATGGCGGGGGGGGAAATGAGCAGTTCTTC.